This TCR beta chain emerged from a study of blood T cell repertoires in COVID-19. Across the study: COVID-19 samples, acute and convalescent, were from the United States, Italy and Spain.

Per the authors' pipeline: Using reference gene primer amplification, nucleated cell counts were estimated. Method: immunoSEQ multiplex PCR; TCRdb's copy keeps in-frame clones and lacks some. That table supplies the V and J calls and clone size; D and trimming were determined from the DNA. The sample includes fewer than 250,000 clones, around 80% seen only once; the top ten take 7.4%. Residents of 20 to 25 US areas, aged roughly 18 to 90 years, made up the participants. Participants were placed into cohorts based on the clinical history they reported. This TCR was recovered from a woman between 40 and 50 years old with acute COVID-19. Sequenced sample: PBMCs or T cells enriched from blood (not recorded which).

This chain's CDR3 is CASSLRSGDTQYF. The CDR3 DNA follows: TGCGCCAGCAGCCTACGCTCGGGGGATACGCAGTATTTT. This chain uses TRBV4-1 with TRBJ2-3; D may be TRBD2 (5 bases). The CDR3 runs 13 residues. V lost 4 bases, J lost 6 bases, and 11 bases lay in between. CDR1 is MGHRA, CDR2 YSYEKL, per germline.